This TCR beta chain came from a study of T cells in Graves' hyperthyroidism and ophthalmopathy. This clonotype was observed many times. Regions amplified from RNA transcripts were the TCR beta CDR3 regions. Using the HTBI primer set, a first-round RT-PCR was run on the TCR CDR3. TCRdb reprocessed the multiplex PCR reads via MiXCR and lists one record per CDR3 protein. This table has some 440,000 distinct CDR3 sequences, less than 20% appearing once. Germline loops: CDR1 SEHNR, CDR2 FQNEAQ (reference sequence). This CDR3 region has 17 residues. V lost 5 bases, J lost 4 bases, and 12 bases stayed unmatched.

This TCR was recovered from a woman between 18 and 29 years old with Graves' hyperthyroidism. The V gene is TRBV7-9, the J gene TRBJ2-1, with 9 nucleotides matching TRBD2. Sequencing was performed on blood. DNA for the CDR3: TGTGCCAGCAGCCCCGGGGGTCTAGCGGGGACTTACAATGAGCAGTTCTTC. It translates to CASSPGGLAGTYNEQFF. Complete variable domain (other parts from reference TRBV7-9 and TRBJ2-1): DTGVSQNPRHKITKRGQNVTFRCDPISEHNRLYWYRQTLGQGPEFLTYFQNEAQLEKSRLLSDRFSAERPKGSFSTLEIQRTEQGDSAMYLCASSPGGLAGTYNEQFFGPGTRLTVL.